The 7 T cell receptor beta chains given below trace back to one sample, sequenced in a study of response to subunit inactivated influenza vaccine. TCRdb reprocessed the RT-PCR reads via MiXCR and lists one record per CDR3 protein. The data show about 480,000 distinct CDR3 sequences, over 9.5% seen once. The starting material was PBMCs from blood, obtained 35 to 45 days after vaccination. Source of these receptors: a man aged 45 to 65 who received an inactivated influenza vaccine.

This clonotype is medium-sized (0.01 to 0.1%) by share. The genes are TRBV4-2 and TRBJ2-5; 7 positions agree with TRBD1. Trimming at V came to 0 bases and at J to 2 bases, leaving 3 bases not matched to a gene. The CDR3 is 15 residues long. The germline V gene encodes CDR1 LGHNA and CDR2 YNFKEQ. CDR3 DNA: TGTGCCAGCAGCCAAGAGGGGACAGATCAAGAGACCCAGTACTTC. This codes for CASSQEGTDQETQYF.

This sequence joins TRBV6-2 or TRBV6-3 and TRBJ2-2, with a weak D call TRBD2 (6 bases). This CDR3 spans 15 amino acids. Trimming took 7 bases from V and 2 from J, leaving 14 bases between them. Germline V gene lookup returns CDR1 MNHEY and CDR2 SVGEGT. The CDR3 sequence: CASTQSGPNTGELFF. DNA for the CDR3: TGTGCCAGCACCCAGAGCGGGCCAAACACCGGGGAGCTGTTTTTT.

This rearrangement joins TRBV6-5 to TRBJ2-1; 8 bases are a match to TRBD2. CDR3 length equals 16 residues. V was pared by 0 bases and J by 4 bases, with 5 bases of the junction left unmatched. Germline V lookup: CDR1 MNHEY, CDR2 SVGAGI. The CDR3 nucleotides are TGTGCCAGCAGTTACTCTCGCGGGGGGCTGTACAATGAGCAGTTCTTC. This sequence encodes CASSYSRGGLYNEQFF.

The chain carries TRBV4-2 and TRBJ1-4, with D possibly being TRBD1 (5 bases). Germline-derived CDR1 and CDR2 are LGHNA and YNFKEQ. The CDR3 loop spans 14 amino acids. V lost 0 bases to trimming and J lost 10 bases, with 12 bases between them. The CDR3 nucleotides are TGTGCCAGCAGCCAAGACAGGCAGGGAAGAAAACTGTTTTTT. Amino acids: CASSQDRQGRKLFF.

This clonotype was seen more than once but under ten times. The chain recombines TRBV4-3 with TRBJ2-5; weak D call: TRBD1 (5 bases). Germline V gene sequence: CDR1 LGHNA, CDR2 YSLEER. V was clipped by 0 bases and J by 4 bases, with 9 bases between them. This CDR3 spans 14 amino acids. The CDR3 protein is CASSQETETETQYF. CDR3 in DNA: TGCGCCAGCAGCCAAGAGACAGAAACAGAGACCCAGTACTTC.

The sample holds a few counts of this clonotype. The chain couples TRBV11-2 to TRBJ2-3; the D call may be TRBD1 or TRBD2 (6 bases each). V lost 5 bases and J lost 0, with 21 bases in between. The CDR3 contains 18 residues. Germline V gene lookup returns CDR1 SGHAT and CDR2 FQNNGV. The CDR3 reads CASSLRGLAVTSTDTQYF. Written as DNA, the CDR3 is TGTGCCAGCAGCCTCAGGGGATTAGCGGTAACTAGCACAGATACGCAGTATTTT.

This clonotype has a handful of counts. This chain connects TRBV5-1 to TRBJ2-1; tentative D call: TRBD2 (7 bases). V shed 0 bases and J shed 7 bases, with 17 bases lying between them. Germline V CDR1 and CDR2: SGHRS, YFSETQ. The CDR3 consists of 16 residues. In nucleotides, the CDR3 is TGCGCCAGCAGCTTGGCCAAGGGGGGGAGTGTGAATGAGCAGTTCTTC. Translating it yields CASSLAKGGSVNEQFF.